This record covers a single T cell receptor beta chain. Its cognate antigen is unknown. Genomic DNA, the template, was used for profiling of the TCR beta VDJ and CDR3. Using its own MiXCR run on the reads, TCRdb lists one record per CDR3 protein. The data contain 200,000 to 250,000 distinct CDR3 sequences, over 55% of them singletons. Germline V gene sequence: CDR1 SGDLS, CDR2 YYNGEE. The CDR3 runs to 13 residues. With V trimmed by 6 bases and J by 6 bases, 8 bases remained unmatched. This specimen comes from a study of CD8+CD57+ T cells in acquired aplastic anemia. Study-level results: Patients and controls shared twenty-nine CD8+ CDR3 sequences, which appeared highly expressed in patients and within their immunodominant clones.

The genes are TRBV9 and TRBJ1-2; 7 bases agree with TRBD1. This clonotype was sampled from a human donor in good health. The material sequenced was sorted CD4+, CD8+, or CD8+CD57+ T cells (not recorded which) from PBMCs. The CDR3 DNA is TGTGCCAGCACCCTAGACAGGGCGAATGGCTACACCTTC. It specifies CASTLDRANGYTF. Full variable domain (outside the CDR3, taken from reference TRBV9 and TRBJ1-2): DSGVTQTPKHLITATGQRVTLRCSPRSGDLSVYWYQQSLDQGLQFLIQYYNGEERAKGNILERFSAQQFPDLHSELNLSSLELGDSALYFCASTLDRANGYTFGSGTRLTVV.